The clone carrying this T cell receptor (beta chain) was picked up many times. The antigen remains undetermined. Each patient was aged 18 to 65 and had newly diagnosed hyperthyroidism of under 2 months' duration. Exclusions: uncontrolled infection, other autoimmune disease, pregnancy, lactation. This entry belongs to a study of T cells in Graves' hyperthyroidism and ophthalmopathy. Whole-study results and caveats: Most expanded thyroid clonotypes above 0.001 recurred in blood.

Amplification targeted TCR beta CDR3 regions from RNA transcripts. First-round RT-PCR with HTBI primers amplified the TCR CDR3 region. Each CDR3 protein is one row after TCRdb ran MiXCR on the multiplex PCR reads. This sample yields more than 500,000 distinct CDR3 sequences, of which under 20% are seen a single time; 3% to 4.5% belongs to the top ten. Germline CDR1 LGHDT, CDR2 YNNKEL (reference sequence). V lost 5 bases and J lost 7, with 18 bases in between. CDR3 length: 15 amino acids. The sequenced sample consisted of blood. This chain links TRBV3-1 with TRBJ2-1; D is perhaps TRBD2 (6 bases). The TCR sequence derives from a woman aged 25 to 39 with Graves' hyperthyroidism. CDR3 nucleotide sequence: TGTGCCAGCAGCGACCCGGGACTCCCCCAAAATGAGCAGTTCTTC. Translated, it gives CASSDPGLPQNEQFF.